The rows below give T cell receptor beta chains drawn from one sample of a study of blood T cell repertoires in COVID-19. Only in-frame clones appear in the TCRdb table, and some are missing; sequencing was by immunoSEQ multiplex PCR. The sample lists around 140,000 clones; about 90% were seen once. Source material: peripheral blood. These receptors all stem from a woman between 55 and 75 years old with acute or convalescent COVID-19. Each CDR3 is given with its conserved first and last residue. A D gene is named only where the DNA matches it firmly. Some rows mark clone size as missing; the rest say once, few, many or name a class of expanded clone.

D gene,V gene,clone size,J gene,CDR3 DNA,CDR3 protein
TRBD1,TRBV7-8,-,TRBJ1-5,TGTGCCAGCAGCTTAGCCGGGACAGGGAATCAGCCCCAGCATTTT,CASSLAGTGNQPQHF
TRBD1,TRBV28,-,TRBJ1-5,TGTGCCAGCAGAAGCCCCGGGACAGGTAATCAGCCCCAGCATTTT,CASRSPGTGNQPQHF
TRBD1,TRBV9,-,TRBJ1-2,TGTGCCAGCACCCCGGGACAGGGAGACTATGGCTACACCTTC,CASTPGQGDYGYTF
TRBD2,TRBV4-3,-,TRBJ2-1,TGCGCCAGCAGCCACGAACTAGCGGGGGGGCCACATGAGCAGTTCTTC,CASSHELAGGPHEQFF
TRBD1,TRBV7-8,once,TRBJ1-3,TGTGCCAGCAGCTTTCTGACAGGGGGAACTGGAAACACCATATATTTT,CASSFLTGGTGNTIYF
-,TRBV2,-,TRBJ1-2,TGTGCCAGCAGTGTAGGACAGCTGTACACCTTC,CASSVGQLYTF
TRBD1,TRBV2,-,TRBJ2-2,TGTGCCAGCAAGGAGAACCCGGGACAGGCTAACACCGGGGAGCTGTTTTTT,CASKENPGQANTGELFF
-,TRBV5-4,-,TRBJ1-3,TGTGCCAGCAGCTTGGGGGGGGGCATCACTGGAAACACCATATATTTT,CASSLGGGITGNTIYF
TRBD2,TRBV7-9,-,TRBJ2-4,TGTGCCAGCAGCCAGCGGGGTTTAGAGGGAAACATTCAGTACTTC,CASSQRGLEGNIQYF
-,TRBV28,-,TRBJ2-5,TGTGCCAGCAGTTTATTAGGGGGTCTGGGGGGGGCGGAGACCCAGTACTTC,CASSLLGGLGGAETQYF
TRBD2,TRBV5-1,-,TRBJ2-3,TGCGCCAGCAGCTCACCTAGCGGGGCGGTTGCAGATACGCAGTATTTT,CASSSPSGAVADTQYF
-,TRBV4-3,-,TRBJ1-4,TGCGCCAGCAGCCGCATGGGGGCGCGTGAAAAACTGTTTTTT,CASSRMGAREKLFF
-,TRBV7-2,-,TRBJ2-5,TGTGCCAGCAGCCCGACGGGAGAAGAGACCCAGTACTTC,CASSPTGEETQYF
-,TRBV19,-,TRBJ1-2,TGTGCCAGTAGTATCCCGGGGGTAGGAGGCTACACCTTC,CASSIPGVGGYTF
TRBD1,TRBV6-5,-,TRBJ1-1,TGTGCCAGCAGTCAACCAGGGGGGAGGAGTGAAGCTTTCTTT,CASSQPGGRSEAFF
-,TRBV24-1,-,TRBJ2-2,TGTGCCACCGCGGACTTTTCCGGGGAGCTGTTTTTT,CATADFSGELFF
-,TRBV28,few,TRBJ1-3,TGTGCCAGCAGCCCCCCCGGGGGACGAGGAAACACCATATATTTT,CASSPPGGRGNTIYF
-,TRBV20-1,-,TRBJ1-1,TGCAGTGCTAAGCCCAACACTGAAGCTTTCTTT,CSAKPNTEAFF
TRBD1,TRBV27,few,TRBJ1-2,TGTGCCAGCAGTCGGGACAGGAACTATGGCTACACCTTC,CASSRDRNYGYTF
-,TRBV6-5,-,TRBJ1-2,TGTGCCAGCAGGTGGGCGGGGGATCCTAACTATGGCTACACCTTC,CASRWAGDPNYGYTF
-,TRBV6-1,-,TRBJ1-5,TGTGCCAGCAGTGAACCCACAGGGTTTCAGCCCCAGCATTTT,CASSEPTGFQPQHF
-,TRBV7-2,-,TRBJ1-5,TGTGCCAGCAGCTTACGGCCGGTGGGGGCTCAGCCCCAGCATTTT,CASSLRPVGAQPQHF
-,TRBV11-3,-,TRBJ2-1,TGTGCCAGCAGCTTAGGGGATATCAGGGACAATGAGCAGTTCTTC,CASSLGDIRDNEQFF
-,TRBV10-1,-,TRBJ2-1,TGCGCCAGCAGTGGGGACATCTTCCTCTCCTACAATGAGCAGTTCTTC,CASSGDIFLSYNEQFF
TRBD2,TRBV19,-,TRBJ2-5,TGTGCCAGTAGTACCACCATGGGGGGGACCGGACAAGAGACCCAGTACTTC,CASSTTMGGTGQETQYF
-,TRBV28,-,TRBJ1-4,TGTGCCAGCATAGGGGATTTAGCAACTAATGAAAAACTGTTTTTT,CASIGDLATNEKLFF
TRBD1,TRBV7-8,-,TRBJ2-1,TGTGCCAGCAGCTTTGGCTGGACAGGAGGTTGGGATGAGCAGTTCTTC,CASSFGWTGGWDEQFF
TRBD1,TRBV27,-,TRBJ1-1,TGTGCCAGCAGAGAGGGACAGACGAACACTGAAGCTTTCTTT,CASREGQTNTEAFF
TRBD1,TRBV30,once,TRBJ1-2,TGTGCCTGGACCCAACAGGGGGCGGGTGGCTACACCTTC,CAWTQQGAGGYTF
-,TRBV3-1/TRBV3-2,-,TRBJ2-3,TGTGCCAGCAGCCCCACTAGCACTAGCACAGATACGCAGTATTTT,CASSPTSTSTDTQYF
-,TRBV6-5,few,TRBJ1-4,TGTGCCAGCAGTTATATAACCTCGCGTAGCGAAAAACTGTTTTTT,CASSYITSRSEKLFF
TRBD1,TRBV7-2,-,TRBJ1-5,TGTGCCAGCAGCTTATGGGCGACAGGGCTGAGCAATCAGCCCCAGCATTTT,CASSLWATGLSNQPQHF
TRBD1,TRBV18,-,TRBJ2-7,TGTGCCAGCTCACCCGGACAGGGAACGGTTGCCTACGAGCAGTACTTC,CASSPGQGTVAYEQYF
TRBD2,TRBV7-2,-,TRBJ2-1,TGTGCCAGCAGCTTAGTATCGGGGGGGCCCCACAATGAGCAGTTCTTC,CASSLVSGGPHNEQFF
-,TRBV7-8,few,TRBJ1-1,TGTGCCAGCAGCTTAACCCCCAGTCTGAACACTGAAGCTTTCTTT,CASSLTPSLNTEAFF
TRBD1,TRBV4-3,-,TRBJ1-1,TGCGCCAGCAGCCAAGCTCTTGTCGGACAGGGCGATACTGAAGCTTTCTTT,CASSQALVGQGDTEAFF
TRBD1,TRBV7-2,-,TRBJ1-1,TGTGCCAGCAGCCAGGGACAGGGGTACACTGAAGCTTTCTTT,CASSQGQGYTEAFF